This TCR beta chain was documented in a study of cytomegalovirus exposure and HLA in healthy donors. The PCR ran on 60 Vbeta and 13 Jbeta primers. Data came from immunoSEQ multiplex PCR; TCRdb stores just in-frame clones and leaves some out. The table has about 120,000 clones, about four fifths seen once. The CDR3 runs to 16 residues. The germline CDR1 and CDR2 sequences are MDHEN and SYDVKM. V lost 6 bases and J lost 2; bases outside the gene matches: 7. General study points: Analyzed later, association rates of TCRs varied across HLA loci, with DRB1 most and HLA-C fewest.

This clone has more than one count but fewer than ten. What it binds is not known. This receptor was obtained from a woman between 45 and 65 years old in good health and CMV-seropositive. V usage is TRBV28 and J usage is TRBJ1-4; TRBD1 agrees at 9 bases. Sequenced material: PBMCs. The CDR3 loop is CASSPSTGGTNEKLFF. The CDR3 region has the DNA TGTGCCAGCAGCCCATCCACAGGGGGCACTAATGAAAAACTGTTTTTT.